The 11 T cell receptor beta chains reported below all come from one sample, sequenced in a study of T cell changes during pregnancy in multiple sclerosis. The data were produced by immunoSEQ multiplex PCR, yet TCRdb's version contains in-frame clones alone and is incomplete. The data show tens of thousands of clones, with about 86% seen just once and 5.3% held by the top ten. The sample consisted of peripheral blood from another person, used as feeder cells. These receptor sequences come from a human donor whose cells served as feeder cells for cultures in a pregnancy study.

The gene calls are TRBV29-1 and TRBJ1-1; D unresolved. V lost 7 bases, J lost 7 bases, and 13 bases lay in between. CDR1 is SQVTM and CDR2 is ANQGSEA in the germline V gene. CDR3 length equals 11 residues. The CDR3 sequence: CSGRTVIEAFF. For the CDR3, the DNA is TGCAGCGGGAGGACGGTGATTGAAGCTTTCTTT.

The rearrangement joins TRBV5-4 to TRBJ2-2; D possibly uses TRBD1 or TRBD2 (6 bases each). The germline V gene encodes CDR1 SGHNT and CDR2 YYREEE (reference sequence). Between the trimmed V and J ends, which lost 0 bases and 1 base, there was a span of 16 bases. The CDR3 loop spans 18 amino acids. The CDR3 DNA reads as TGTGCCAGCAGCTTGGGGGGGGCCCCGGCCCTGAACACCGGGGAGCTGTTTTTT. It yields the protein CASSLGGAPALNTGELFF.

The rearrangement joins TRBV15 to TRBJ2-7, with TRBD1 identical over 10 bases. The CDR3 has 17 residues. Germline CDR1 LNHNV, CDR2 YYDKDF (reference sequence). V trimming: 1 base; J trimming: 2 bases; junction bases outside the gene matches: 8. CDR3 sequence reads: CATSRATMGTGAYEQYF. CDR3 DNA sequence: TGTGCCACCAGCAGAGCCACTATGGGGACAGGGGCCTACGAGCAGTACTTC.

This CDR3 is CASSPETGADQPQHF. The CDR3 DNA follows: TGTGCCAGCTCACCAGAAACGGGGGCTGATCAGCCCCAGCATTTT. The V gene is TRBV18, the J gene TRBJ1-5; tentatively, D is TRBD1 (6 bases). Germline V gene data show CDR1 as KGHSH and CDR2 as LQKENI. V lost 2 bases to trimming and J lost 5 bases, with 13 bases between them. The CDR3 sequence is 15 residues long.

Regarding this clone: The same CDR3 is also encoded by other DNA sequences in this sample. This chain links TRBV7-2 with TRBJ2-6; the D is unclear. Germline V CDR1 and CDR2: SGHTA, FQGNSA. The CDR3 contains 15 residues. With 1 base removed from V and 0 bases from J, the gap between germline ends came to 4 bases. Here the CDR3 reads CASSLGGSGANVLTF. The CDR3, as DNA: TGTGCCAGCAGCTTAGGGGGCTCTGGGGCCAACGTCCTGACTTTC.

V gene TRBV6-5 combines with J gene TRBJ2-1; tentative D call: TRBD1 (5 bases). The CDR3 runs 14 residues. The V end was cut by 0 bases, the J end by 10 bases, with 13 bases between. Germline lookup yields CDR1 MNHEY and CDR2 SVGAGI. The CDR3: CASSYSQGAGEQFF. The CDR3 DNA reads TGTGCCAGCAGTTACTCTCAAGGGGCTGGGGAGCAGTTCTTC.

The chain joins TRBV6-1 to TRBJ1-6, with D unclear. This CDR3 is 13 amino acids long. Germline assignment: CDR1 MNHNS and CDR2 SASEGT. V was cut by 3 bases and J by 8 bases, with 8 bases left in between. The CDR3 loop is CASSETFYSPLHF. CDR3 coding DNA: TGTGCCAGCAGTGAGACTTTCTATTCACCCCTCCACTTT.

This chain connects TRBV4-2 to TRBJ2-2; D unclear. Germline V CDR1 and CDR2: LGHNA, YNFKEQ. This CDR3 region has 14 residues. V shed 1 base and J shed 6 bases, with 9 bases lying between them. The CDR3 loop reads CASSQVGSPGELFF. The CDR3 nucleotides are TGTGCCAGCAGCCAAGTCGGAAGCCCCGGGGAGCTGTTTTTT.

The V call is TRBV6-5, the J call TRBJ1-2; 7 nucleotides line up with TRBD1. CDR1 is MNHEY and CDR2 is SVGAGI in the germline V gene. The CDR3 has 15 residues. The trim removed 0 bases at V and 7 bases at J, leaving 8 bases unmatched. The CDR3 nucleotides read TGTGCCAGCAGTTACTCTTCTGAGGGGGCGAGTGGCTACACCTTC. Protein sequence: CASSYSSEGASGYTF.

V is TRBV5-1 and J is TRBJ2-3; the match to TRBD1 covers 9 bases. The CDR3 sequence is 16 residues long. Germline loops: CDR1 SGHRS, CDR2 YFSETQ. V shed 2 bases, J shed 0 bases, and the junction held 4 bases outside the gene matches. CDR3 region: CASSFGTGRSTDTQYF. The CDR3 nucleotides are TGCGCCAGCAGCTTTGGGACAGGGCGCAGCACAGATACGCAGTATTTT.

The CDR3 coding sequence is TGTGCCAGCTTCGACAGGGTAGGGGCAGATACGCAGTATTTT. Protein: CASFDRVGADTQYF. The V and J genes are TRBV6-1 and TRBJ2-3; 7 positions match TRBD1. Germline loops: CDR1 MNHNS, CDR2 SASEGT. V gave up 8 bases and J gave up 4 bases; unmatched junction bases: 9. The CDR3 has 14 residues.